The next 11 T cell receptor beta chains were all read from a single sample in a study of T cell responses to AZD1222 COVID-19 vaccine. TCRdb keeps only in-frame clones here, not all; method: immunoSEQ multiplex PCR. This table has approximately 80,000 clones, 80% appearing once. The starting material was peripheral blood, obtained on day 0 of AZD1222 vaccination. These receptor sequences come from an adult in good health.

This chain joins TRBV5-6 and TRBJ2-2, with a tentative D call TRBD2 (6 bases). Trimming pared 0 bases from V and 5 bases from J, leaving 14 bases between. The CDR3 is 16 residues long. Germline CDR1 SGHDT, CDR2 YYEEEE. The CDR3 bases are TGTGCCAGCAGCTTGGCTCCGGGAGTCGGGACCGGGGAGCTGTTTTTT. Translated, it gives CASSLAPGVGTGELFF.

The J gene is TRBJ1-4, the V gene TRBV19; D gene uncertain. Trimming shortened V by 5 bases and J by 0 bases, and 13 bases separated the two germline ends. The length of the CDR3 is 16 residues. Germline loops: CDR1 LNHDA, CDR2 SQIVND (reference sequence). CDR3 residues: CASSPRSRATNEKLFF. The CDR3 nucleotides are TGTGCCAGTAGTCCCCGTTCAAGGGCAACTAATGAAAAACTGTTTTTT.

This sequence joins TRBV18 and TRBJ2-3; 12 nucleotides agree with TRBD2. Germline V lookup: CDR1 KGHSH, CDR2 LQKENI. The CDR3 is made up of 17 amino acids. Trimming cost V 0 bases and J 5 bases; bases outside gene matches: 6. The CDR3 loop reads CASSPPRTSGAKDTQYF. CDR3 DNA sequence: TGTGCCAGCTCACCACCGCGGACTAGCGGGGCCAAAGATACGCAGTATTTT.

The rearrangement links TRBV3-1 (or the pseudogene TRBV3-2) to TRBJ1-4, with D uncertain. This CDR3 is built from 13 residues. Germline-derived CDR1 and CDR2 are LGHDT and YNNKEL (reference sequence). The V end lost 4 bases, the J end lost 8 bases, and 11 bases lay between the germline ends. The CDR3, as DNA: TGTGCCAGCAGCCCCCGCCGCGGCGAAAAACTGTTTTTT. As protein: CASSPRRGEKLFF.

This sequence joins TRBV18 and TRBJ2-7; 7 bases match TRBD1. CDR1 is KGHSH and CDR2 is LQKENI in the germline V gene. This CDR3 comprises 14 residues. V dropped 3 bases and J dropped 1; count of bases not matched to a gene: 3. The CDR3 nucleotides read TGTGCCAGCTCACCGCCGGGACAGTCCTACGAGCAGTACTTC. Protein sequence: CASSPPGQSYEQYF.

V and J are TRBV5-1 and TRBJ1-2; possible D gene TRBD1, 5 bases. The length of the CDR3 is 14 residues. Germline V gene data show CDR1 as SGHRS and CDR2 as YFSETQ. V lost 0 bases and J lost 4, with 10 bases in between. The CDR3 nucleotides are TGCGCCAGCAGCTTGGGAGGGCAGGGCTATGGCTACACCTTC. Translation gives CASSLGGQGYGYTF.

This chain links TRBV14 with TRBJ1-1; 8 bases are a match to TRBD1. The CDR3 loop spans 15 amino acids. Per germline, CDR1 SGHDN and CDR2 FVKESK. Trimming removed 1 base from V and 4 bases from J; junction bases left unmatched: 5. The CDR3 loop reads CASSQGTGFSTEAFF. DNA for the CDR3: TGTGCCAGCAGCCAAGGGACAGGGTTTAGCACTGAAGCTTTCTTT.

This clone showed up just once. The chain uses TRBV6-1 and TRBJ1-3; no definite D call. The CDR3 totals 12 residues. Trimming took off 3 bases at V and 5 bases at J, with 5 bases between the two ends. CDR1 MNHNS and CDR2 SASEGT come from the germline V gene. The CDR3 sequence is CASSDDRNTIYF. The CDR3 nucleotides read TGTGCCAGCAGTGACGACAGAAACACCATATATTTT.

The chain links TRBV28 to TRBJ2-3; no firm D call. This CDR3 region has 15 residues. Per the germline V gene, CDR1 is MDHEN and CDR2 is SYDVKM. Between the trimmed V and J ends, which lost 7 bases and 5 bases, there was a span of 19 bases. This chain's CDR3 is CASISGPMGGDTQYF. The CDR3 region has the DNA TGTGCCAGCATCTCCGGGCCGATGGGTGGAGATACGCAGTATTTT.

This chain links TRBV4-2 with TRBJ1-1; D is uncertain. This CDR3 spans 16 amino acids. V lost 1 base and J lost 3, with 15 bases in between. Germline CDR1 LGHNA, CDR2 YNFKEQ. CDR3 loop: CASSQVGGQSYTEAFF. Here the CDR3 DNA reads TGTGCCAGCAGCCAAGTAGGTGGTCAGAGCTACACTGAAGCTTTCTTT.

The J gene is TRBJ1-2, the V gene TRBV6-5; 8 positions agree with TRBD1. Germline V CDR1 and CDR2: MNHEY, SVGAGI. The length of the CDR3 is 13 residues. With V trimmed by 6 bases and J by 3 bases, 3 bases remained unmatched. The CDR3 protein is CASSQGADYGYTF. CDR3 nucleotides: TGTGCCAGCAGCCAGGGGGCTGACTATGGCTACACCTTC.